One and the same sample provided the 5 T cell receptor beta chains below, sequenced in a study. TCRdb analysed the 5' RACE reads with MiXCR anew, one entry per CDR3 protein. Of about 32,000 distinct CDR3 sequences listed, around a quarter are singletons. The sequencing sample was made of memory CD4+ T cells sorted from blood. Subset meaning: memory CD4+ T cells, CD4+CD45RO+CD25-. All receptors derive from a female donor with breast cancer.

The rearrangement uses TRBV12-3 or TRBV12-4 and TRBJ2-7; 7 positions match TRBD2. The junction had 13 bases not matched to a gene; V was cut back by 11 bases and J by 0 bases. The CDR3 sequence is 15 residues long. CDR3 sequence reads: CAGSVAGGSSYEQYF. Written as DNA, the CDR3 is TGTGCCGGGAGCGTAGCGGGCGGTAGCTCCTACGAGCAGTACTTC.

About this clonotype: At one boundary the junction diverges from the germline segment, which might be a read error. The rearrangement joins TRBV28 to TRBJ2-2, with 11 bases matching TRBD2. CDR3 length equals 15 residues. Germline assignment: CDR1 MDHEN and CDR2 SYDVKM. CDR3 DNA: TGTGCCAGCACCGTGACTAGCGGGAACACCAGGGAGCTGTTTTTT. This encodes CASTVTSGNTRELFF.

Regarding this clonotype: Its ends do not fully match the called genes, so a read error is possible. This chain uses TRBV5-6 with TRBJ2-1; D might be TRBD2 (6 bases). Per the germline V gene, CDR1 is SGHDT and CDR2 is YYEEEE. The CDR3 sequence is 14 residues long. CDR3 sequence reads: CASSPGTDYNKQFF. The CDR3 coding sequence is TGTGCCAGCAGCCCGGGGACGGACTACAATAAGCAGTTCTTC.

The rearrangement links TRBV27 to TRBJ2-2; possible D gene TRBD2, 6 bases. From germline, CDR1 is MNHEY and CDR2 SMNVEV (reference sequence). The CDR3 is made up of 14 amino acids. Deletions cut 5 bases from V and 2 bases from J, with 9 bases between. CDR3 bases: TGTGCCAGCAGTCAGACTAGTAACACCGGGGAGCTGTTTTTT. Translating gives CASSQTSNTGELFF.

This clonotype came up a few times. The rearrangement links TRBV11-3 to TRBJ2-2; maybe TRBD1 (7 bases). Trimming took off 5 bases at V and 4 bases at J, with 17 bases between the two ends. Germline lookup yields CDR1 SGHNT and CDR2 YENEEA. The CDR3 has 16 residues. The CDR3 is CASSAAGGMRTGELFF. The CDR3 coding sequence is TGTGCCAGCAGCGCGGCAGGGGGGATGCGCACCGGGGAGCTGTTTTTT.